This record concerns one TCR beta chain sequence. Its cognate antigen is unknown. The data derive from a study of cytomegalovirus exposure and HLA in healthy donors. This CDR3 spans 16 amino acids. The germline gives CDR1 LGHNT, CDR2 FRNRAP. The V and J ends lost 1 base and 4 bases, in that order; junction bases with no gene match: 7. Samples came from healthy bone marrow donors. Points from the study as a whole: In all likelihood, a cluster of highly shared sequence variants was a sequencing artifact. Both high specificity and high sensitivity reportedly marked the classifier's diagnosis of cytomegalovirus status.

Researchers ran the PCR with 60 Vbeta and 13 Jbeta primers. Method: immunoSEQ multiplex PCR; TCRdb's copy keeps in-frame clones and lacks some. The sample consists of about 150,000 clones, around 84% of them appearing once. The V gene is TRBV12-5, the J gene TRBJ2-5; 9 bases agree with TRBD2. This TCR was sampled from a middle-aged woman in good health and CMV-seropositive. Specimen: PBMCs. The CDR3 region has the DNA TGTGCTAGTGGTTTGGCTATAGCGGGAGAGGGAGAGACCCAGTACTTC. This encodes CASGLAIAGEGETQYF.